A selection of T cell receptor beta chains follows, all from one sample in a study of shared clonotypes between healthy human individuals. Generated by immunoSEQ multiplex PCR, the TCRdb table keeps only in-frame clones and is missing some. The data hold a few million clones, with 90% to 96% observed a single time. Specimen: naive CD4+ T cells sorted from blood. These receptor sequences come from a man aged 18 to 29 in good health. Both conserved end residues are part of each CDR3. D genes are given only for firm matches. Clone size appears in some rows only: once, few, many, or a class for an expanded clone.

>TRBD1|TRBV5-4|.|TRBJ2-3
CASSLWLSGTGTDTQYF
TGTGCCAGCAGCTTGTGGTTATCCGGGACAGGCACAGATACGCAGTATTTT
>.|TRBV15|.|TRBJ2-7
CATSRGRLEGEQYF
TGTGCCACCAGCAGAGGGCGGTTGGAAGGCGAGCAGTACTTC
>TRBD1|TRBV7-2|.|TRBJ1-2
CASSPPTGINGYTF
TGTGCCAGCAGCCCCCCGACAGGGATTAATGGCTACACCTTC
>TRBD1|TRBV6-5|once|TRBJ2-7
CASSPDRVPYEQYF
TGTGCCAGCAGTCCGGACAGGGTACCTTACGAGCAGTACTTC
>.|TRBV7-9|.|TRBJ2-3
CASSQRQNTDTQYF
TGTGCCAGCAGTCAAAGACAGAACACAGATACGCAGTATTTT
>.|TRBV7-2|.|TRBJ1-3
CASSSQGGSGNTIYF
TGTGCCAGCAGCTCCCAAGGGGGCTCTGGAAACACCATATATTTT
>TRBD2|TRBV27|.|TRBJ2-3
CASSAGTSSRPTQYF
TGTGCCAGCAGTGCTGGGACTAGCTCTCGCCCTACGCAGTATTTT
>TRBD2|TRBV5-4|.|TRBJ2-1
CASSLTSGSYNEQFF
TGTGCCAGCAGCTTGACTAGCGGGTCCTACAATGAGCAGTTCTTC
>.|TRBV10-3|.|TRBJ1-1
CAIGGQLNTEAFF
TGTGCCATCGGAGGGCAACTAAACACTGAAGCTTTCTTT
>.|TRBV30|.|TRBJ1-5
CAWRGGRNSNQPQHF
TGTGCCTGGAGGGGTGGCAGGAATAGCAATCAGCCCCAGCATTTT
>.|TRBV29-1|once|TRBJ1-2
CSATVVYGYTF
TGCAGCGCCACAGTGGTCTATGGCTACACCTTC
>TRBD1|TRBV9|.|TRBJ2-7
CASSVSGTGGPYEQYF
TGTGCCAGCAGCGTCTCCGGGACAGGGGGTCCCTACGAGCAGTACTTC
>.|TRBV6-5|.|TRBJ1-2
CASSYGADVGYTF
TGTGCCAGCAGTTACGGGGCAGATGTAGGCTACACCTTC
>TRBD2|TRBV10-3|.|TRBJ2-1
CASAGTSGRGNEQFF
TGTGCCAGCGCAGGGACTAGCGGGAGGGGTAATGAGCAGTTCTTC
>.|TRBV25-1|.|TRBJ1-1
CASTNHAEAFF
TGTGCCAGCACCAACCATGCTGAAGCTTTCTTT
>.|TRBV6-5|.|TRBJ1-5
CASRKGNQPQHF
TGTGCCAGCCGCAAGGGCAATCAGCCCCAGCATTTT
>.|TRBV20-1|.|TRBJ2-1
CSARENEQFF
TGCAGTGCTAGGGAGAATGAGCAGTTCTTC
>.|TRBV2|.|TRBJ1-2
CASSAEGVPYGYTF
TGTGCCAGCAGTGCAGAGGGCGTACCCTATGGCTACACCTTC
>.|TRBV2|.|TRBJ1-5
CASRGSNQPQHF
TGTGCCAGCAGGGGGAGCAATCAGCCCCAGCATTTT
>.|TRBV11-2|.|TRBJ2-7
CASSLSPPGEQYF
TGTGCCAGCAGCTTAAGTCCGCCGGGCGAGCAGTACTTC
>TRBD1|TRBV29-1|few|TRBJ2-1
CSVGQGYNEQFF
TGCAGCGTTGGACAGGGGTACAATGAGCAGTTCTTC
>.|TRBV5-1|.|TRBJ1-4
CASSYTKSREKLFF
TGCGCCAGCAGCTATACAAAAAGCCGCGAAAAACTGTTTTTT
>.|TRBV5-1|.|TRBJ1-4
CASSLERGTNEKLFF
TGCGCCAGCAGCTTGGAGCGGGGGACTAATGAAAAACTGTTTTTT
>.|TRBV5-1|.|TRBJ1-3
CASSLAGLFSGNTIYF
TGCGCCAGCAGCTTGGCTGGACTCTTTTCTGGAAACACCATATATTTT
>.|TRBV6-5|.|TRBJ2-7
CASSYSVRGSYEQYF
TGTGCCAGCAGTTACTCGGTCAGGGGATCCTACGAGCAGTACTTC
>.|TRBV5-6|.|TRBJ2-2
CASGHPQGELFF
TGTGCCAGCGGTCACCCCCAGGGAGAGCTGTTTTTT
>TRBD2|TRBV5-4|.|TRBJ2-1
CASSLAGGAPGNEQFF
TGTGCCAGCAGCTTGGCGGGGGGGGCCCCCGGCAATGAGCAGTTCTTC
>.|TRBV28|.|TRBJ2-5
CASSSRLAVGETQYF
TGTGCCAGCAGTTCCAGGCTAGCCGTCGGAGAGACCCAGTACTTC
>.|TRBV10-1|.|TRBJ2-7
CASSRTYSSYEQYF
TGCGCCAGCAGCCGCACCTACTCCTCCTACGAGCAGTACTTC
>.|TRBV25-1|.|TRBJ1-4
CASSAAGGVEKLFF
TGTGCCAGCAGTGCCGCCGGCGGGGTTGAAAAACTGTTTTTT
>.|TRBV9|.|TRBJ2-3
CASSVGVGPSDTQYF
TGTGCCAGCAGCGTAGGGGTCGGCCCGTCGGATACGCAGTATTTT
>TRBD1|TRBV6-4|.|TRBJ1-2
CASARGQDYGYTF
TGTGCCTCAGCTAGGGGGCAAGACTATGGCTACACCTTC
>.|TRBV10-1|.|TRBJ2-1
CASGSYNEQFF
TGCGCCAGCGGGTCCTACAATGAGCAGTTCTTC
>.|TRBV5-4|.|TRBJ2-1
CASSLVLEFQNEQFF
TGTGCCAGCAGCTTGGTTCTGGAATTTCAGAATGAGCAGTTCTTC
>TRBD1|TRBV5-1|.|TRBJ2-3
CATNPGQHTDTQYF
TGCGCTACCAATCCGGGACAGCATACAGATACGCAGTATTTT
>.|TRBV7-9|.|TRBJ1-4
CASSRSGATNEKLFF
TGTGCCAGCAGCCGATCCGGGGCAACTAATGAAAAACTGTTTTTT
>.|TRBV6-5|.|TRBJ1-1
CASSYLVGGNTEAFF
TGTGCCAGCAGTTACTTAGTGGGTGGTAACACTGAAGCTTTCTTT
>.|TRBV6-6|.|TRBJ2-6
CASSYRGKAGANVLTF
TGTGCCAGCAGTTACCGGGGTAAAGCTGGGGCCAACGTCCTGACTTTC
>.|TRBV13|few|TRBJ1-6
CASSLGLGNSPLHF
TGTGCCAGCAGCTTAGGACTAGGCAACTCACCCCTCCACTTT
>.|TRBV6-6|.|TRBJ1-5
CASSYVGGGGPQHF
TGTGCCAGCAGTTACGTGGGGGGAGGAGGACCCCAGCATTTT
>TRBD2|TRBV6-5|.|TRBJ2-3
CASSLGGGVNTQYF
TGTGCCAGCAGCCTGGGGGGAGGGGTCAATACGCAGTATTTT
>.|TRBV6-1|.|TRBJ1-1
CASSEVGPPQAFF
TGTGCCAGCAGTGAGGTGGGCCCCCCCCAAGCTTTCTTT
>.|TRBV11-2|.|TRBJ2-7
CASSLDREGEQYF
TGTGCCAGCAGCTTGGACAGGGAGGGCGAGCAGTACTTC
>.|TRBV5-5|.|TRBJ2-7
CASSLPAGVYEQYF
TGTGCCAGCAGCTTGCCCGCAGGGGTGTACGAGCAGTACTTC
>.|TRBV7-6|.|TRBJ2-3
CASSLGGGGTDTQYF
TGTGCCAGCAGCTTAGGTGGTGGGGGCACAGATACGCAGTATTTT
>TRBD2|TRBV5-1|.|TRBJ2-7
CASSSGTSGTLYEQYF
TGCGCCAGCAGCTCGGGGACTAGCGGGACACTTTACGAGCAGTACTTC
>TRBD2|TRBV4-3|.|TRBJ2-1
CASSQGLGLAGVGSYNEQFF
TGCGCCAGCAGCCAAGGATTAGGACTAGCGGGAGTCGGCTCCTACAATGAGCAGTTCTTC
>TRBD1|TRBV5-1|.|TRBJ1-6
CASSLKDRDVSPLHF
TGCGCCAGCAGCTTGAAGGACAGGGATGTTTCACCCCTCCACTTT
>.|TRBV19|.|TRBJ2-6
CASSMSSGANVLTF
TGTGCCAGTAGTATGAGTTCTGGGGCCAACGTCCTGACTTTC
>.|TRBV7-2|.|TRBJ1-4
CASSSPGSLDEKLFF
TGTGCCAGCAGCTCGCCAGGGTCTTTGGATGAAAAACTGTTTTTT
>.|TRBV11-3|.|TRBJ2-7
CASSLGQGSSYEQYF
TGTGCCAGCAGCTTAGGGCAGGGGAGCTCCTACGAGCAGTACTTC
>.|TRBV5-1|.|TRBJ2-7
CASSFGQIPYEQYF
TGCGCCAGCAGCTTCGGACAAATACCCTACGAGCAGTACTTC
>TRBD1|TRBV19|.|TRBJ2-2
CASSIRPWTGGQRLGELFF
TGTGCCAGTAGTATTAGGCCCTGGACAGGGGGACAACGGTTGGGGGAGCTGTTTTTT
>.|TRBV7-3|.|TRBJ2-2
CASRPQMNTGELFF
TGTGCCAGCAGACCTCAGATGAACACCGGGGAGCTGTTTTTT
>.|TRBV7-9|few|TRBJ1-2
CASSLFSWDDVDYGYTF
TGTGCCAGCAGCCTCTTCAGCTGGGACGATGTGGACTATGGCTACACCTTC